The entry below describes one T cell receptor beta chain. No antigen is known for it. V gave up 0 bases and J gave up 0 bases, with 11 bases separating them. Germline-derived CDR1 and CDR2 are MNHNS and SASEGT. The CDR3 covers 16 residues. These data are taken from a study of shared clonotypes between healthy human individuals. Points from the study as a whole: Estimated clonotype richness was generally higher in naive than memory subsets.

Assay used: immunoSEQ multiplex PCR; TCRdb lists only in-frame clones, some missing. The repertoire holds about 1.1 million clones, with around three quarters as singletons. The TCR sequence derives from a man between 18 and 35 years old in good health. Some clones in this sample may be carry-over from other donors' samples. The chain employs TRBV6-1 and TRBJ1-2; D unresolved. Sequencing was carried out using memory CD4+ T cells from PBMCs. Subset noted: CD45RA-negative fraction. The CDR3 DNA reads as TGTGCCAGCAGTGAAGCCCAGGCAGGAGCTAACTATGGCTACACCTTC. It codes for CASSEAQAGANYGYTF.